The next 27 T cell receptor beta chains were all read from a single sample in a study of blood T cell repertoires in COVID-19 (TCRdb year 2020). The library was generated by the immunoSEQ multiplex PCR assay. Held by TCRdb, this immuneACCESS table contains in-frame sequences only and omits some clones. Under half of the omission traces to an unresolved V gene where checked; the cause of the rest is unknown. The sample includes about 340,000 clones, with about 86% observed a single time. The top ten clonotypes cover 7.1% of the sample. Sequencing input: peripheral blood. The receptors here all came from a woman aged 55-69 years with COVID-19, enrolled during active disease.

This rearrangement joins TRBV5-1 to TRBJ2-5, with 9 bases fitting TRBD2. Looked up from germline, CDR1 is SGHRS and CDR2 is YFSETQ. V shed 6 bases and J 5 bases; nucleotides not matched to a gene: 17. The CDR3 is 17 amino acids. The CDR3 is CASTPLINPLAGETQYF. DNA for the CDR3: TGCGCCAGCACCCCCCTCATTAATCCCCTAGCGGGGGAGACCCAGTACTTC. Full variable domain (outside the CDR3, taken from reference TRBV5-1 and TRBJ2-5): KAGVTQTPRYLIKTRGQQVTLSCSPISGHRSVSWYQQTPGQGLQFLFEYFSETQRNKGNFPGRFSGRQFSNSRSEMNVSTLELGDSALYLCASTPLINPLAGETQYFGPGTRLLVL.

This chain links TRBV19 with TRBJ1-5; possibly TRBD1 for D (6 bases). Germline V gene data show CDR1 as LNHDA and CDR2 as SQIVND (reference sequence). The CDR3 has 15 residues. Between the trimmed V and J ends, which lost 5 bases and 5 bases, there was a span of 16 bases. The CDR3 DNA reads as TGTGCCAGTAGTGGGGGCTTACAGGGTCATCAGCCCCAGCATTTT. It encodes CASSGGLQGHQPQHF.

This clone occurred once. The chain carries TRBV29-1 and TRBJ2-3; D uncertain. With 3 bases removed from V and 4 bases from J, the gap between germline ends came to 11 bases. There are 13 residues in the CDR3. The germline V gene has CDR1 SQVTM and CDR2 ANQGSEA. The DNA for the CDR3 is TGCAGCGTTGAGGCCAGGCATGCAGATACGCAGTATTTT. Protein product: CSVEARHADTQYF.

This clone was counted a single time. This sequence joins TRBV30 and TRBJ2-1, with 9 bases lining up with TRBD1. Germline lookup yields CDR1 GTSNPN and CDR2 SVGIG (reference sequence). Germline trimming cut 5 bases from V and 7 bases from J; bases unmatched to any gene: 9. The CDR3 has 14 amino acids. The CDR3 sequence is CAWQRDRVVNEQFF. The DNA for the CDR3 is TGTGCCTGGCAGCGGGACAGGGTAGTTAATGAGCAGTTCTTC. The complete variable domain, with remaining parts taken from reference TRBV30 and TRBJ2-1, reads SQTIHQWPATLVQPVGSPLSLECTVEGTSNPNLYWYRQAAGRGLQLLFYSVGIGQISSEVPQNLSASRPQDRQFILSSKKLLLSDSGFYLCAWQRDRVVNEQFFGPGTRLTVL.

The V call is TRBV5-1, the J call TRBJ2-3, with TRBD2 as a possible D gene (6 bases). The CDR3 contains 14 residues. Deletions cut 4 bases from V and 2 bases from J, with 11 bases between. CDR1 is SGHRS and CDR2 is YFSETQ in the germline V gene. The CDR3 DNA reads TGCGCCAGCAGCGACGGGACTTACACAGATACGCAGTATTTT. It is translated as CASSDGTYTDTQYF. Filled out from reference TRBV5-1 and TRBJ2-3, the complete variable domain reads KAGVTQTPRYLIKTRGQQVTLSCSPISGHRSVSWYQQTPGQGLQFLFEYFSETQRNKGNFPGRFSGRQFSNSRSEMNVSTLELGDSALYLCASSDGTYTDTQYFGPGTRLTVL.

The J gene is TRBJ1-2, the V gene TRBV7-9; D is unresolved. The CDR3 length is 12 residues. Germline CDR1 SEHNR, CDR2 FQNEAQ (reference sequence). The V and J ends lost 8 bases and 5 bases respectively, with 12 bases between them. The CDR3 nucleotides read TGTGCCAGCTCTGGGGAGAGGTATGGCTACACCTTC. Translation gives CASSGERYGYTF.

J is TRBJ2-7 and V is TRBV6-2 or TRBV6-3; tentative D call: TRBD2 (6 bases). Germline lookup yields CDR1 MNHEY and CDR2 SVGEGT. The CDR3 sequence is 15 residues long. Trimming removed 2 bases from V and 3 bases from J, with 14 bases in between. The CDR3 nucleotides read TGTGCCAGCAGTTACCCGAATGCGGGAAGCTACGAGCAGTACTTC. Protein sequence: CASSYPNAGSYEQYF.

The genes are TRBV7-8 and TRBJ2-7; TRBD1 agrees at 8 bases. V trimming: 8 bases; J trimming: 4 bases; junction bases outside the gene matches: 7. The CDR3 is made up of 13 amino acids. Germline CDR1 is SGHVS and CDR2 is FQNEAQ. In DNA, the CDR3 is TGTGCCAGCGGGTTGGACAGGGTGTACGAGCAGTACTTC. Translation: CASGLDRVYEQYF.

DNA of the CDR3: TGCGCCAGCAGGCCTCCCGGGACAGGGTTCCCCCAGAGCTACGAGCAGTACTTC. Amino acid sequence: CASRPPGTGFPQSYEQYF. The rearrangement links TRBV5-1 to TRBJ2-7, with 9 bases aligning to TRBD1. CDR3 length: 18 residues. Looked up from germline, CDR1 is SGHRS and CDR2 is YFSETQ. Trimming at V came to 5 bases and at J to 3 bases, leaving 18 bases not matched to a gene.

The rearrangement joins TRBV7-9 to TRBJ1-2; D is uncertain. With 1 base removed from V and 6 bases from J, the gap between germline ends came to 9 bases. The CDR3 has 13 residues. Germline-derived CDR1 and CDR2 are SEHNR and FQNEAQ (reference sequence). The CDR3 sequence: CASSLGPADGYTF. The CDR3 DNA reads TGTGCCAGCAGCTTAGGCCCGGCGGATGGCTACACCTTC.

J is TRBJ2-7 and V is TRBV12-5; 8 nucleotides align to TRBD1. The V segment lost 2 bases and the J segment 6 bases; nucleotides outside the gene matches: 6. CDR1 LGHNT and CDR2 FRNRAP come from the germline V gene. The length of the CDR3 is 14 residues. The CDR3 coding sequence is TGTGCTAGTGGTTTGTACGGGACAGGTGGCGAGCAGTACTTC. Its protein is CASGLYGTGGEQYF.

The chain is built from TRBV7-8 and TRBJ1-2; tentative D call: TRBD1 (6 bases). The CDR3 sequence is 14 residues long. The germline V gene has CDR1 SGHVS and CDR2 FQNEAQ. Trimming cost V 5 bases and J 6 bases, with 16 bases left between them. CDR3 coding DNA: TGTGCCAGCAGCCCATTAAACAGGGACGATGGCTACACCTTC. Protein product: CASSPLNRDDGYTF.

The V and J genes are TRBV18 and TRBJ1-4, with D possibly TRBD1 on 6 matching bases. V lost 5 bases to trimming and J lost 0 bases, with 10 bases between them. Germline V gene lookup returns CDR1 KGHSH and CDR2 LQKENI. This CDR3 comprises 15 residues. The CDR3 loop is CASSRNRATNEKLFF. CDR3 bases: TGTGCCAGCTCAAGAAACAGGGCAACTAATGAAAAACTGTTTTTT.

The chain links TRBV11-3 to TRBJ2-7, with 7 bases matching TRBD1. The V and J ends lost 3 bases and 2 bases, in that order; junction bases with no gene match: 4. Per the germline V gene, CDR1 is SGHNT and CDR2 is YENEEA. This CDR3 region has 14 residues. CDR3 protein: CASSFRGRPYEQYF. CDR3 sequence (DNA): TGTGCCAGCAGCTTTAGGGGGCGCCCCTACGAGCAGTACTTC.

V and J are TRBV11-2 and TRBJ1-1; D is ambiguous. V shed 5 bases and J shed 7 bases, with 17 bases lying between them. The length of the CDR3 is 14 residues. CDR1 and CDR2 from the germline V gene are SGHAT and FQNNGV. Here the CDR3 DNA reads TGTGCCAGCAGCCAGGTCCGGGGTACATTTGAAGCTTTCTTT. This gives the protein CASSQVRGTFEAFF.

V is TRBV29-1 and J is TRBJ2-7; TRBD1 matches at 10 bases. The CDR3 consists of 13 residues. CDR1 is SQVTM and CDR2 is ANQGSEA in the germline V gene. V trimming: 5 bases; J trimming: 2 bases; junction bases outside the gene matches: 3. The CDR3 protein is CSVPGQGTYEQYF. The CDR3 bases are TGCAGCGTTCCGGGACAGGGGACCTACGAGCAGTACTTC.

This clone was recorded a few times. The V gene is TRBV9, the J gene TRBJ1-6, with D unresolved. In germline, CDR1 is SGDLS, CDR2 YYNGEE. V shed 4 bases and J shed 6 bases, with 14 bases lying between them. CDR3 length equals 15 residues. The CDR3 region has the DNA TGTGCCAGCAGCACCGAGGGAAAGAGTAATTCACCCCTCCACTTT. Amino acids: CASSTEGKSNSPLHF.

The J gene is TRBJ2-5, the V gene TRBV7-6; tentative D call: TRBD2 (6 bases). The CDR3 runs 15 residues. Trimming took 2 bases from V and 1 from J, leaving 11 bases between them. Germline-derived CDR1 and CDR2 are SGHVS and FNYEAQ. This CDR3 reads CASSLNSGGQETQYF. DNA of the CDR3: TGTGCCAGCAGCTTAAATTCCGGGGGCCAAGAGACCCAGTACTTC.

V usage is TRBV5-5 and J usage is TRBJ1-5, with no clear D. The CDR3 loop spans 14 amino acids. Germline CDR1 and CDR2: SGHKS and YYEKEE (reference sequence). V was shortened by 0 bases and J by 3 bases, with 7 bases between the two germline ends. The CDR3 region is CASSLGSPNQPQHF. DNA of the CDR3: TGTGCCAGCAGCTTGGGCAGTCCCAATCAGCCCCAGCATTTT.

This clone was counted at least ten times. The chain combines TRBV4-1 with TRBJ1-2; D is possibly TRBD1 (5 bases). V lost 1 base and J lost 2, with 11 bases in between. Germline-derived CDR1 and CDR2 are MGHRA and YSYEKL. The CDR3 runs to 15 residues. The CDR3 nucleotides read TGCGCCAGCAGCCAAGGAGCAGGGCCCAACTATGGCTACACCTTC. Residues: CASSQGAGPNYGYTF.

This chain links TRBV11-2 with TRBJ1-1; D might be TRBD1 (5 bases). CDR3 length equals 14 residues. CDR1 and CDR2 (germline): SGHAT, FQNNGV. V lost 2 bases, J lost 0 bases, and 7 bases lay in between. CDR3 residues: CASSLTGLNTEAFF. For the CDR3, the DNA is TGTGCCAGCAGCTTAACAGGCCTGAACACTGAAGCTTTCTTT.

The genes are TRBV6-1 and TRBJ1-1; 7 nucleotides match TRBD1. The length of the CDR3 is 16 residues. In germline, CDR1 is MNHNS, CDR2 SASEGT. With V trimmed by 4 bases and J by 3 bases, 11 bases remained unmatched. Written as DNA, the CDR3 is TGTGCCAGCAGTGCAACACCTGACAGGGTTTACACTGAAGCTTTCTTT. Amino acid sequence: CASSATPDRVYTEAFF.

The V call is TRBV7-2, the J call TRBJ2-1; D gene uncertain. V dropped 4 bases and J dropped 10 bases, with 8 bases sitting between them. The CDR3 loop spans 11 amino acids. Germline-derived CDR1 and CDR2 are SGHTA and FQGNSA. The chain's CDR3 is CASSYSWEQFF. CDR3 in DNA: TGTGCCAGCAGCTACTCGTGGGAGCAGTTCTTC. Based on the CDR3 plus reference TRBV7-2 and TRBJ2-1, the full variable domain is GAGVSQSPSNKVTEKGKDVELRCDPISGHTALYWYRQSLGQGLEFLIYFQGNSAPDKSGLPSDRFSAERTGGSVSTLTIQRTQQEDSAVYLCASSYSWEQFFGPGTRLTVL.

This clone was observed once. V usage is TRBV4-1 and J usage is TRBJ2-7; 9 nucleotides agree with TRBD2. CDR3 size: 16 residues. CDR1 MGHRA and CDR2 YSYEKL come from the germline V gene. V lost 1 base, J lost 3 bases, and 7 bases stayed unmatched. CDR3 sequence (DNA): TGCGCCAGCAGCCAAGTAGTAGCGGGGGTGAACTACGAGCAGTACTTC. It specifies CASSQVVAGVNYEQYF.

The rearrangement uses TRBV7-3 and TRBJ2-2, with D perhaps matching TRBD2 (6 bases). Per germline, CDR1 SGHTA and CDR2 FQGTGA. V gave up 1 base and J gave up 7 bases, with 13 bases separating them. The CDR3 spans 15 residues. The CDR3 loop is CASSLMPGVGGELFF. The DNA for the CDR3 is TGTGCCAGCAGCTTAATGCCGGGGGTAGGCGGGGAGCTGTTTTTT.

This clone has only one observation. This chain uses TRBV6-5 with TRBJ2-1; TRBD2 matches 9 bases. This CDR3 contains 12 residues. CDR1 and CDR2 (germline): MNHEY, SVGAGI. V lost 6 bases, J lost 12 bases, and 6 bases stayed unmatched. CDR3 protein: CASRSSGVVQFF. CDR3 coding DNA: TGTGCCAGCAGATCTAGCGGGGTCGTGCAGTTCTTC.

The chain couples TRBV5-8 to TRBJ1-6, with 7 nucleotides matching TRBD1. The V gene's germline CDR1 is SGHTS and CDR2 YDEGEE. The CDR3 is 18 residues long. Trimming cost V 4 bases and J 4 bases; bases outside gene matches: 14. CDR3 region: CASSPGRTGAAYNSPLHF. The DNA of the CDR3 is TGTGCCAGCAGCCCGGGACGCACAGGGGCCGCTTATAATTCACCCCTCCACTTT.